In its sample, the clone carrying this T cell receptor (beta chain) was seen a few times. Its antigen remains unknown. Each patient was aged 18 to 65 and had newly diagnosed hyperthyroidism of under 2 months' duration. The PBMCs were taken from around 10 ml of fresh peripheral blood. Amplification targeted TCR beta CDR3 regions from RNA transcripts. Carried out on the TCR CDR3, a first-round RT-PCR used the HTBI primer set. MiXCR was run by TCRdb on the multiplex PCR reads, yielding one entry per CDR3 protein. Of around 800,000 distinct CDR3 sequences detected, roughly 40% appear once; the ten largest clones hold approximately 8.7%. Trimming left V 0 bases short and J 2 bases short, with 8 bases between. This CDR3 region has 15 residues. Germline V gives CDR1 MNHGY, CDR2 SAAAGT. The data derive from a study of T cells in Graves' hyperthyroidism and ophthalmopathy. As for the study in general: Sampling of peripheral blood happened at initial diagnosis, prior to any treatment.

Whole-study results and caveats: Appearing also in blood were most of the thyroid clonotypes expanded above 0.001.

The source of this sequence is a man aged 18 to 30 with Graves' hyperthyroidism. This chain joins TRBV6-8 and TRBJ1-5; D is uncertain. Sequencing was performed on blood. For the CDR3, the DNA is TGTGCCAGCAGTTACTCTTGGGTGGGCAATCAGCCCCAGCATTTT. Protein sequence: CASSYSWVGNQPQHF.